Here is one TCR beta chain with its context. CDR1 is MDHEN, CDR2 SYDVKM, per germline. Trimming removed 3 bases at V and 3 bases at J, with 6 bases between. The CDR3 length is 13 residues. Original processing notes: Estimation of nucleated cell counts was performed using reference gene primer amplification. Some clones are missing from TCRdb's copy, which holds only in-frame ones; the method was immunoSEQ multiplex PCR. That table gives V, J and clone size, and the DNA gave D and trimming. Here the sample spans about 410,000 clones, approximately 91% being singletons. The sample is drawn from a study of blood T cell repertoires in COVID-19. Study-level background: The United States, Italy and Spain supplied acute and convalescent COVID-19 samples. Sources were T cells, B-cell-depleted T cells, or PBMCs; the material itself was cDNA or gDNA.

The sequencing sample was made of peripheral blood. This chain uses TRBV28 with TRBJ1-5; D is ambiguous. The clonotype was recovered from a woman aged 40 to 50 with COVID-19, enrolled during active disease. This CDR3 is CASSFSLNQPQHF. CDR3 coding DNA: TGTGCCAGCAGTTTCTCTCTCAATCAGCCCCAGCATTTT.